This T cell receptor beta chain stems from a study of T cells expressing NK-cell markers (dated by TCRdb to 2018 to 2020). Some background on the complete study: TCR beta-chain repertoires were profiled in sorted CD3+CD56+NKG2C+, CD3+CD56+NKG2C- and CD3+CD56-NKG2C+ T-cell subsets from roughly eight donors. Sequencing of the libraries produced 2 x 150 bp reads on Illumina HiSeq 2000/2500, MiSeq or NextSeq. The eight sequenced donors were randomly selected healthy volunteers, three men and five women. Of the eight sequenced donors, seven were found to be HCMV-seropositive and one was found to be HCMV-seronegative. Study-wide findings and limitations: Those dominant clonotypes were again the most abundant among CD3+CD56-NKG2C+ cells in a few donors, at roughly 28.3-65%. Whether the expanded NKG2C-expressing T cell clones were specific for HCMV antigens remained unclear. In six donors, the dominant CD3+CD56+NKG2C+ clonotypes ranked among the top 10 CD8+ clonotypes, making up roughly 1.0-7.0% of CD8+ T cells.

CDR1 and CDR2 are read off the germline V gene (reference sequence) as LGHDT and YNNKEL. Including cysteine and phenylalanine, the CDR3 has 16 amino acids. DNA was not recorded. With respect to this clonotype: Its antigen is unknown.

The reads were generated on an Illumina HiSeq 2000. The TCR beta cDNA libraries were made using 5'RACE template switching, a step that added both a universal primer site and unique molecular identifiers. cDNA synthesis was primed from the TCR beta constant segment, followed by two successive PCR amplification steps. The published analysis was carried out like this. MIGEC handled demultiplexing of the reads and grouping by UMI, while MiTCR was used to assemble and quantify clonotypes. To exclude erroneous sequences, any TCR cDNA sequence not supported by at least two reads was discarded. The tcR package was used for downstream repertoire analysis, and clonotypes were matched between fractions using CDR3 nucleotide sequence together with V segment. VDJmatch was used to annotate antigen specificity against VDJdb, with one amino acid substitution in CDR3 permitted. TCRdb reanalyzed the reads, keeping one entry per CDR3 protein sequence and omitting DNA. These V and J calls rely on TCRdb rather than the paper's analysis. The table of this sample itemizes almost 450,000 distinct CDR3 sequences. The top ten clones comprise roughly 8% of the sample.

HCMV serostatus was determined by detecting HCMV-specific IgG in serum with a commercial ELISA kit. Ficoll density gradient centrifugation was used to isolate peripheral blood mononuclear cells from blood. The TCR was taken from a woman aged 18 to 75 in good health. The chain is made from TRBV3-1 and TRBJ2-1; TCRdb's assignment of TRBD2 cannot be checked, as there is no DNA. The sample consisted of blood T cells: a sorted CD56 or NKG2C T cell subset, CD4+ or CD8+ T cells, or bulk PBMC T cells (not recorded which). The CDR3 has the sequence CASSQDSSGGTHEQFF.